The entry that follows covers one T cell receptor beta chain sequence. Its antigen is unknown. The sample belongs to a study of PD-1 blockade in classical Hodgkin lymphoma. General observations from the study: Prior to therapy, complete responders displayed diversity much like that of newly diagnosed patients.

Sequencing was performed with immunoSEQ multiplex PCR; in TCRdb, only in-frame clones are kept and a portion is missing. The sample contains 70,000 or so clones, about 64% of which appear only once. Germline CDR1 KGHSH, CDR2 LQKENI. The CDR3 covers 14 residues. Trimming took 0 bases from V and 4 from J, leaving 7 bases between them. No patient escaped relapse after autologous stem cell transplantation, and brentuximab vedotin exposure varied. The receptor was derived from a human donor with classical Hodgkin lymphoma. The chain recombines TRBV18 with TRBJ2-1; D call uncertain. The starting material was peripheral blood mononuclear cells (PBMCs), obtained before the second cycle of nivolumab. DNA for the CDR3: TGTGCCAGCTCACCACCGTGGGAATACAATGAGCAGTTCTTC. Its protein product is CASSPPWEYNEQFF. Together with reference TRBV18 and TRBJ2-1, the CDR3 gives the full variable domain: NAGVMQNPRHLVRRRGQEARLRCSPMKGHSHVYWYRQLPEEGLKFMVYLQKENIIDESGMPKERFSAEFPKEGPSILRIQQVVRGDSAAYFCASSPPWEYNEQFFGPGTRLTVL.